Listed below are T cell receptor beta chains from one sample, sequenced in a study of cytomegalovirus exposure and HLA in healthy donors. Here immunoSEQ multiplex PCR was the method, and the copy in TCRdb shows in-frame clones only, minus some. The repertoire has about 72,000 clones, approximately 82% of them found once; the top ten carry 1.9%. The sample comprised PBMCs. The receptor source for this set is a man younger than 35 in good health and CMV-seronegative. Both conserved end residues are part of each CDR3. Each record gives: CDR3 protein, CDR3 DNA, clone size, D gene, J gene, V gene. D genes are given only for firm matches. The size field is filled for only some rows; it gives once, few, many or a size class.

CDR3: CASSPEGANYGYTF; DNA: TGTGCCAGCAGTCCAGAAGGGGCTAACTATGGCTACACCTTC; size: once; D: -; J: TRBJ1-2; V: TRBV28
CDR3: CASVWGTGYSPLHF; DNA: TGTGCCAGCGTTTGGGGGACAGGGTATTCACCCCTCCACTTT; size: -; D: TRBD1; J: TRBJ1-6; V: TRBV6-6
CDR3: CSVDAPKSGAFF; DNA: TGCAGCGTTGATGCCCCTAAGAGTGGAGCTTTCTTT; size: -; D: -; J: TRBJ1-1; V: TRBV29-1
CDR3: CASSFDRTYEQYF; DNA: TGCGCCAGCAGCTTCGACAGGACCTACGAGCAGTACTTC; size: -; D: -; J: TRBJ2-7; V: TRBV5-1
CDR3: CASRPGGKNQPQHF; DNA: TGTGCCAGCAGACCCGGCGGGAAAAATCAGCCCCAGCATTTT; size: -; D: -; J: TRBJ1-5; V: TRBV6-5
CDR3: CASSLAGGRHSSYEQYF; DNA: TGTGCCAGCAGCTTAGCAGGGGGCAGACACAGCTCCTACGAGCAGTACTTC; size: -; D: TRBD1; J: TRBJ2-7; V: TRBV7-2
CDR3: CASSLGEGEAEAFF; DNA: TGTGCCAGCAGCTTGGGTGAAGGGGAAGCTGAAGCTTTCTTT; size: -; D: -; J: TRBJ1-1; V: TRBV5-4
CDR3: CASSSYRGSHEQYF; DNA: TGTGCCAGCAGCTCGTACAGGGGTTCGCACGAGCAGTACTTC; size: -; D: TRBD1; J: TRBJ2-7; V: TRBV11-2
CDR3: CASSPVPPVDRNNNEQFF; DNA: TGTGCCAGCAGCCCTGTCCCTCCCGTGGACAGGAATAACAATGAGCAGTTCTTC; size: -; D: -; J: TRBJ2-1; V: TRBV12-1
CDR3: CASSVDPSGSYEQYF; DNA: TGTGCCAGCAGCGTAGATCCTAGCGGGTCCTACGAGCAGTACTTC; size: -; D: TRBD2; J: TRBJ2-7; V: TRBV9
CDR3: CASSASGTDTQYF; DNA: TGTGCCAGCAGTGCTAGCGGCACAGATACGCAGTATTTT; size: -; D: -; J: TRBJ2-3; V: TRBV6-4
CDR3: CAWRSPWGRNQPQHF; DNA: TGTGCCTGGAGGAGCCCCTGGGGGCGAAATCAGCCCCAGCATTTT; size: -; D: -; J: TRBJ1-5; V: TRBV30
CDR3: CAWSPSGTEGFF; DNA: TGTGCCTGGAGTCCTTCCGGGACAGAGGGGTTCTTC; size: -; D: TRBD1; J: TRBJ2-1; V: TRBV30
CDR3: CASSGVGQPQHF; DNA: TGTGCCAGCAGCGGAGTGGGTCAGCCCCAGCATTTT; size: -; D: -; J: TRBJ1-5; V: TRBV7-9
CDR3: CASSLGLAGVAKNIQYF; DNA: TGCGCCAGCAGCTTGGGACTAGCGGGAGTGGCCAAAAACATTCAGTACTTC; size: -; D: TRBD2; J: TRBJ2-4; V: TRBV4-1
CDR3: CSVRDIWGNTEAFF; DNA: TGCAGCGTTAGGGACATATGGGGGAACACTGAAGCTTTCTTT; size: -; D: -; J: TRBJ1-1; V: TRBV29-1
CDR3: CASSQEAGVGYEQYF; DNA: TGCGCCAGCAGCCAAGAAGCGGGAGTAGGGTACGAGCAGTACTTC; size: few; D: TRBD2; J: TRBJ2-7; V: TRBV4-3
CDR3: CASRQTGFDTEAFF; DNA: TGCGCCAGCCGACAAACAGGGTTTGACACTGAAGCTTTCTTT; size: -; D: -; J: TRBJ1-1; V: TRBV5-1
CDR3: CASSRLAGNSYEQYF; DNA: TGTGCCAGCAGTCGACTAGCGGGTAACTCCTACGAGCAGTACTTC; size: -; D: TRBD2; J: TRBJ2-7; V: TRBV28
CDR3: CASEEGEPGGAEAFF; DNA: TGTGCCAGCGAAGAAGGGGAACCGGGAGGCGCTGAAGCTTTCTTT; size: -; D: -; J: TRBJ1-1; V: TRBV28
CDR3: CASMIPGVAAKETQYF; DNA: TGTGCCAGCATGATTCCCGGGGTAGCGGCCAAAGAGACCCAGTACTTC; size: -; D: -; J: TRBJ2-5; V: TRBV28
CDR3: CASSQTSSGSKNIQYF; DNA: TGCGCCAGCAGCCAAACTAGCTCAGGGTCCAAAAACATTCAGTACTTC; size: -; D: -; J: TRBJ2-4; V: TRBV4-1
CDR3: CASSSGTTNRNEQFF; DNA: TGTGCCAGCAGCTCCGGGACTACCAACCGCAATGAGCAGTTCTTC; size: -; D: TRBD2; J: TRBJ2-1; V: TRBV5-5
CDR3: CASSHLGSNEQFF; DNA: TGTGCCAGCAGCCACCTTGGGAGCAATGAGCAGTTCTTC; size: -; D: -; J: TRBJ2-1; V: TRBV7-6
CDR3: CASSLPGGSYEQYF; DNA: TGTGCCAGCAGTCTCCCGGGAGGATCCTACGAGCAGTACTTC; size: once; D: TRBD2; J: TRBJ2-7; V: TRBV6-6
CDR3: CASSLDRVDYGYTF; DNA: TGCGCCAGCAGCTTGGACAGGGTTGACTATGGCTACACCTTC; size: -; D: -; J: TRBJ1-2; V: TRBV5-1